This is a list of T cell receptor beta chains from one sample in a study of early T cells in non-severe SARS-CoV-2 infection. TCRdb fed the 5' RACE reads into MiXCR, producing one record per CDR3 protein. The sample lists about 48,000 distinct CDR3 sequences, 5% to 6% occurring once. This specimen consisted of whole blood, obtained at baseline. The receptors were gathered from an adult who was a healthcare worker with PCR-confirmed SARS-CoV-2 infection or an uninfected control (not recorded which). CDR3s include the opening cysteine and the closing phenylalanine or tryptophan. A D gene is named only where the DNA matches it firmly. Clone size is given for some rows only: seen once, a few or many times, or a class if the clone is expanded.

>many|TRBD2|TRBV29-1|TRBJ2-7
TGCAGCGTTAGCGGGAGGGATTACGAGCAGTACTTC
CSVSGRDYEQYF
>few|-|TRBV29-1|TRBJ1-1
TGCAGCGTTTGGGCGGCGAACACTGAAGCTTTCTTT
CSVWAANTEAFF
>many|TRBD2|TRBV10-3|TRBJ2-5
TGTGCCATCGGCCTTCGACTAGCGGGAGACCAAGAGACCCAGTACTTC
CAIGLRLAGDQETQYF
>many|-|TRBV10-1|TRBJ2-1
TGCGCCAGCAGTCCCATCGAGGGCACCACTGAGCAGTTCTTC
CASSPIEGTTEQFF
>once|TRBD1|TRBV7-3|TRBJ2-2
TGTGCCAGCAGCTCCCAGACAGGGAAGGACACCGGGGAGCTGTTTTTT
CASSSQTGKDTGELFF
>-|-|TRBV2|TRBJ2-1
TGTGCCAGCAGTACTAGCCCCGAGGCCAATGTGCAGTTCTTC
CASSTSPEANVQFF
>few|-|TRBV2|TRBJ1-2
TGTGCCAGCATGAGCAGCATCTATGGCTACACCTTC
CASMSSIYGYTF
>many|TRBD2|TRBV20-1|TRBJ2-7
TGCAGTGCTAGATTAGCGGGAGACCCCTCCTACGAGCAGTACTTC
CSARLAGDPSYEQYF
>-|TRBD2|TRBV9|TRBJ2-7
TGTGCCAGCAGTTTCGGCGGGAGGGCCGCCGACGAGCAGTACTTC
CASSFGGRAADEQYF
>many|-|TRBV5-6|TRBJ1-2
TGTGCCAGCAGAAGTACAGGTACTTCGAACTATGGCTACACCTTC
CASRSTGTSNYGYTF
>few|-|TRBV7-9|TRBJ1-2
TGTGCCAACACGCCCCGGGAGGATACGAGTGGCTACACCTTC
CANTPREDTSGYTF
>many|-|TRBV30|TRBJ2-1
TGTGCCTGGAGTGTAACCCAGCGGGATGAGCAGTTCTTC
CAWSVTQRDEQFF
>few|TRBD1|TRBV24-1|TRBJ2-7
TGTGCCACCAGTGCCACAGGGGAAGGGAGCTCCTACGAGCAGTACTTC
CATSATGEGSSYEQYF
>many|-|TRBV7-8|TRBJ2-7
TGTGCCAGCACTTTCGATTTCGGGCGTAGCTCCTACGAGCAGTACTTC
CASTFDFGRSSYEQYF
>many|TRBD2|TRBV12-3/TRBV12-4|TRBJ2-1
TGTGCCAGCAGCTCCGGACTAGCGAGAGGCAATGAGCAGTTCTTC
CASSSGLARGNEQFF
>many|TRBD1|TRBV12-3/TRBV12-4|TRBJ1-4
TGTGCCAGCAGTCCCGAAAGTTACAGGGGCGAAAAACTGTTTTTT
CASSPESYRGEKLFF
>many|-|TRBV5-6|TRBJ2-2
TGTGCCAGCAGTCCCGACATCGGCGGCGTCGCCGGGGAGCTGTTTTTT
CASSPDIGGVAGELFF
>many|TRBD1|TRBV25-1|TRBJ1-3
TGTGCCAGCAGTGCAGGGGGCTCTGGAAACACCATATATTTT
CASSAGGSGNTIYF
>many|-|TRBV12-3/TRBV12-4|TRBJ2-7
TGTGCCAGCTCCCCCCAGGGCCCTCTCCACGAGCAGTACTTC
CASSPQGPLHEQYF
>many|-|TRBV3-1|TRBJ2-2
TGTGCCAGCAGCCAAGGAGGTCAGGGGACCGGGGAGCTGTTTTTT
CASSQGGQGTGELFF
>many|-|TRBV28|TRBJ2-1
TGTGCCAGCAGTTTATTGGGGGTTGAGCAGTTCTTC
CASSLLGVEQFF
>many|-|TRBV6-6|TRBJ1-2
TGTGCCAGCAGTAGTATAGGGGGGGATGGCTACACCTTC
CASSSIGGDGYTF
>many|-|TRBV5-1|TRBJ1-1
TGCGCCAGCAGCTTGGAGGTGAACACTGAAGCTTTCTTT
CASSLEVNTEAFF
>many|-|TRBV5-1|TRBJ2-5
TGCGCCAGCAGCTTGATTGGTCAGGCACAAGAGACCCAGTACTTC
CASSLIGQAQETQYF
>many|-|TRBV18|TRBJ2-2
TGTGCCAGCTCACCACAGATCGCGGGAAAAAACACCGGGGAGCTGTTTTTT
CASSPQIAGKNTGELFF
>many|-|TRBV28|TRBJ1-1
TGTGCCAGCAGGGAGGCCCGGACGGGAATAGCTGAAGCTTTCTTT
CASREARTGIAEAFF
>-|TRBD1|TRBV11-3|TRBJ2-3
TGTGCCAGCAGCACCAGGACAGGGGGGAAGGCAGATACGCAGTATTTT
CASSTRTGGKADTQYF
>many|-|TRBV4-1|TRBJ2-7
TGCGCCAGCAGTGCGACTAGCTCCTACGAGCAGTACTTC
CASSATSSYEQYF
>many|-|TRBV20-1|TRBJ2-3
TGCAGTGCCTCGTCCGGGTCTAGCACAGATACGCAGTATTTT
CSASSGSSTDTQYF
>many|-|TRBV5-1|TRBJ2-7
TGCGCCAGCAGCTTGGCCCCCGGGGCCCCAGGCATGGACGAGCAGTACTTC
CASSLAPGAPGMDEQYF
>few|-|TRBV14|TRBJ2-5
TGTGCCAGCAGCCTAAGTCTTTGGCGAGGGGAGACCCAGTACTTC
CASSLSLWRGETQYF
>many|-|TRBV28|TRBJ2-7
TGTGCCAGCAGCCTACAGGGTACCCACCACGAGCAGTACTTC
CASSLQGTHHEQYF
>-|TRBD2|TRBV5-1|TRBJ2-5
TGCGCCAGCAGCAGTAGCGGGACCCTCGGAGAGACCCAGTACTTC
CASSSSGTLGETQYF
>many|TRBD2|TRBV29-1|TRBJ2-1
TGCAGCGTTGCCTCCGGGACTAGCGGTAATGAGCAGTTCTTC
CSVASGTSGNEQFF
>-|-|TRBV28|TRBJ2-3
TGTGCCAGCAGTTCCCGGCTTGGACAGAGACGCACAGATACGCAGTATTTT
CASSSRLGQRRTDTQYF
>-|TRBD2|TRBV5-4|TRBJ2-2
TGTGCCAGCAGCCCGGGGACTATCAGGCCCGGGGAGCTGTTTTTT
CASSPGTIRPGELFF
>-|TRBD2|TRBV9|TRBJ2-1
TGTGCCAGCAGCTCAGGGACTAGCGGTTTCCGGGAGTTCTTC
CASSSGTSGFREFF
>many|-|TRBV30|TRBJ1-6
TGTGCCTGGAGCGTGGACAGCGTGAATTCACCCCTCCACTTT
CAWSVDSVNSPLHF
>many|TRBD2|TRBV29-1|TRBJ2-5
TGCAGCGTGGGGACTAGCGGGAGGGTCCAAGAGACCCAGTACTTC
CSVGTSGRVQETQYF